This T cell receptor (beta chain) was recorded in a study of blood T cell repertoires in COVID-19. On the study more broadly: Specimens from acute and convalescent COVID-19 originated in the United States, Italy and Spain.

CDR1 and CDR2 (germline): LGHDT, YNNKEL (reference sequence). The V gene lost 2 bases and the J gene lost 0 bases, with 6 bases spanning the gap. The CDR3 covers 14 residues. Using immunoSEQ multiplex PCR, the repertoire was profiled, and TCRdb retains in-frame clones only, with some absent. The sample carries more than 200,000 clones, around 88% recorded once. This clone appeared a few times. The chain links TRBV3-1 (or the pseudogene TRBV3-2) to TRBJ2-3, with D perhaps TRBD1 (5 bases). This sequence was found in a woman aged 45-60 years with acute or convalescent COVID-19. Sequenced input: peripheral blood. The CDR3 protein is CASSQRGSTDTQYF. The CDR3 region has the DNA TGTGCCAGCAGCCAAAGGGGTAGCACAGATACGCAGTATTTT.